Presented here are 12 T cell receptor beta chains from one specimen sequenced in a study of blood T cell repertoires in COVID-19. Sequencing was performed with immunoSEQ multiplex PCR; in TCRdb, only in-frame clones are kept and a portion is missing. The sample holds approximately 280,000 clones, roughly 90% seen once. Sequenced sample: PBMCs or T cells enriched from blood (not recorded which). Receptor source: a woman aged 60-75 years who had recovered from COVID-19.

The chain uses TRBV5-1 and TRBJ2-7, with a weak D call TRBD2 (6 bases). The ends were cut back, 3 bases at V and 1 base at J, with 11 bases in the middle. This CDR3 contains 14 residues. Germline V lookup: CDR1 SGHRS, CDR2 YFSETQ. As DNA, the CDR3 is TGCGCCAGCAGCTGGAGGGACGGTTCCTACGAGCAGTACTTC. Translation gives CASSWRDGSYEQYF.

The J gene is TRBJ1-5, the V gene TRBV9; D is possibly TRBD1 (5 bases). Germline CDR1 and CDR2: SGDLS and YYNGEE. V gave up 0 bases and J gave up 3 bases, with 10 bases separating them. The CDR3 loop spans 15 amino acids. The DNA for the CDR3 is TGTGCCAGCAGCGTAGCTGACAGTTACAATCAGCCCCAGCATTTT. Protein sequence: CASSVADSYNQPQHF.

The chain recombines TRBV5-1 with TRBJ1-2; a weak D match, TRBD1 (6 bases). Germline lookup yields CDR1 SGHRS and CDR2 YFSETQ. Trimming left V 4 bases short and J 10 bases short, with 26 bases between. This CDR3 region has 16 residues. The CDR3 region is CASSPNALGRGNDYTF. The CDR3 region has the DNA TGCGCCAGCAGCCCGAACGCACTTGGCAGGGGAAATGACTACACCTTC.

The J gene is TRBJ2-5, the V gene TRBV9, with a possible D match to TRBD1 (6 bases). Germline-derived CDR1 and CDR2 are SGDLS and YYNGEE. The CDR3 length is 14 residues. V lost 0 bases to trimming and J lost 4 bases, with 10 bases between them. The CDR3 coding sequence is TGTGCCAGCAGCGTAGACAGGGATCGAGAGACCCAGTACTTC. Its protein is CASSVDRDRETQYF.

This chain uses TRBV11-2 with TRBJ1-1; perhaps TRBD1 as D (6 bases). Germline loops: CDR1 SGHAT, CDR2 FQNNGV. V was clipped by 8 bases and J by 3 bases, with 13 bases between them. CDR3 length: 13 residues. CDR3 sequence (DNA): TGTGCCAGCGCTTGGACAGCCGACACTGAAGCTTTCTTT. Translated, it gives CASAWTADTEAFF.

The rearrangement links TRBV11-2 to TRBJ1-2; D may be TRBD1 (6 bases). Germline V gene sequence: CDR1 SGHAT, CDR2 FQNNGV. The V gene lost 1 base and the J gene lost 2 bases, with 17 bases spanning the gap. This CDR3 has 17 residues. CDR3 nucleotide sequence: TGTGCCAGCAGCTTAGGAGCAGGGGAGCTCAAGAACTATGGCTACACCTTC. The encoded protein is CASSLGAGELKNYGYTF.

The CDR3 region is CASSVIRDYNEQFF. CDR3 coding DNA: TGTGCCAGCAGTGTTATACGGGATTACAATGAGCAGTTCTTC. This chain links TRBV2 with TRBJ2-1, with D possibly matching TRBD2 (5 bases). V was pared by 4 bases and J by 4 bases, with 11 bases between. The CDR3 runs to 14 residues. The germline gives CDR1 SNHLY, CDR2 FYNNEI. The whole variable domain, remainder taken from reference TRBV2 and TRBJ2-1, is EPEVTQTPSHQVTQMGQEVILRCVPISNHLYFYWYRQILGQKVEFLVSFYNNEISEKSEIFDDQFSVERPDGSNFTLKIRSTKLEDSAMYFCASSVIRDYNEQFFGPGTRLTVL.

The chain employs TRBV2 and TRBJ1-4; the D gene is possibly TRBD1 (6 bases). The V gene lost 4 bases and the J gene lost 7 bases, with 16 bases spanning the gap. The CDR3 totals 15 residues. Germline-derived CDR1 and CDR2 are SNHLY and FYNNEI. CDR3: CASSAETGGLEKLFF. The CDR3, as DNA: TGTGCCAGCAGTGCAGAAACGGGGGGCCTTGAAAAACTGTTTTTT.

The genes are TRBV29-1 and TRBJ1-5, with TRBD1 matching 7 bases. The CDR3 contains 14 residues. Trimming cost V 6 bases and J 0 bases; bases outside gene matches: 5. Germline assignment: CDR1 SQVTM and CDR2 ANQGSEA. This chain's CDR3 is CSVADRISNQPQHF. CDR3 sequence (DNA): TGCAGCGTGGCGGACAGGATTAGCAATCAGCCCCAGCATTTT.

V and J are TRBV28 and TRBJ1-2; 10 bases agree with TRBD1. Germline loops: CDR1 MDHEN, CDR2 SYDVKM. There are 13 residues in the CDR3. V dropped 6 bases and J dropped 7; count of bases not matched to a gene: 5. The chain's CDR3 is CASSRDRGFGYTF. The CDR3, as DNA: TGTGCCAGCAGCCGGGACAGGGGATTTGGCTACACCTTC.

As for this clone: Its ends do not fully match the called genes, so a read error is possible. The chain combines TRBV7-3 with TRBJ1-2; TRBD1 matches at 10 bases. Looked up from germline, CDR1 is SGHTA and CDR2 is FQGTGA. This CDR3 has 15 residues. This CDR3 is CASSLTTGGNYGYTF. The CDR3 bases are TGTGCCAGCAGCCTAACGACAGGGGGCAACTATGGCTACACCTTC.

This clone came up once. The chain links TRBV6-1 to TRBJ2-7, with a possible D match to TRBD2 (5 bases). The CDR3 runs 15 residues. The germline V and J ends were trimmed by 0 bases and 2 bases, with 11 bases remaining between them. Looked up from germline, CDR1 is MNHNS and CDR2 is SASEGT. The CDR3 sequence: CASSEAGPTTYEQYF. The CDR3 DNA reads as TGTGCCAGCAGTGAAGCGGGCCCGACTACCTACGAGCAGTACTTC.